This TCR beta chain was documented in a study of blood T cell repertoires in COVID-19 (dated by TCRdb to the early 2020s). Concerning the study at large: Collaborator samples came from the United States, Italy and Spain and covered acute and convalescent phases of COVID-19. Where available, HLA class I and class II types were taken from metadata supplied by the sample provider and were not determined by assay-based typing. Subjects who had been exposed to COVID-19, were actively infected with it, or had recovered from it provided the deeply sampled blood TCRbeta repertoires that made up the dataset. Samples came from the ongoing ImmuneRACE study (first 160 participants) plus 1,254 subjects from 6 global collaborators. The repertoires were released in a freely available public database intended as a resource for research on the immune response to SARS-CoV-2. Sample metadata almost always included a de-identified subject ID, COVID-19 status, age in years and sex. The material from the prospective study consisted of cDNA or gDNA derived from T cells, B-cell-depleted T cells, or PBMCs. Results and caveats for the whole study, not just this receptor: Clinical and demographic metadata were provided uncurated, with the amount varying by source and participant.

TCRbeta CDR3 regions were amplified from genomic DNA by means of the immunoSEQ Assay, a bias-controlled multiplex PCR. Concerning the study's data processing: The number of nucleated cells in each sample was estimated from the amplification of reference gene primers within the assay. To quantify the absolute abundance of each unique TCRbeta CDR3 rearrangement, sequence reads were collapsed and filtered. For each sample, productive Simpson clonality was calculated as the square root of Simpson's diversity index across productive rearrangements. TCRdb provides this immuneACCESS table in a form limited to in-frame rearrangements. Some clones are lacking; in checked studies, under half of them reflect an unresolved V gene, and why the rest are absent is not known. The DNA gave D and trimming, while V, J and clone size come from that table. This sample has around 230,000 clones in its table, and 83% of those were observed once. The top ten clones comprise approximately 7.4% of the sample.

Concerning this clone itself: The target of this receptor is not known. It has no much larger one-base neighbor in the sample; base qualities were not kept.

Collaborating institutions collected whole blood in K2EDTA tubes following their own protocols. For TCRbeta analysis, collaborators shipped samples in one of three forms: frozen whole blood, isolated PBMCs, or DNA extracted from either of those sample types. Trimming at the junction amounts to 4 bases on V and 5 bases on J, and the germline ends lie 15 bases apart. The CDR3 runs 16 amino acids, cysteine and phenylalanine included. Of the read, only the CDR3 DNA is kept; its 48 bases are in frame from base 1. CDR1 and CDR2 are drawn from the germline V gene (reference sequence): LNHDA, SQIVND. Material for sequencing was peripheral blood. The TCR originated in a woman between 50 and 59 years old with acute or convalescent COVID-19. Recombination connected TRBV19 to TRBJ1-6; a tentative D call is TRBD1 (5 bases match). The nucleotide sequence is TGTGCCAGTAGTACCCGGTCGGGGGACGATAATTCACCCCTCCACTTT. Its protein product is CASSTRSGDDNSPLHF.